A single T cell receptor (beta chain) is shown here with its context. Its specificity is unknown. The data were taken from a study of cytomegalovirus exposure and HLA in healthy donors. Study-wide results and caveats: The authors listed approximately 160 TCR beta chains as cytomegalovirus-associated. Upon later analysis, TCR association rates were observed to vary by HLA locus, being highest for DRB1 and lowest for HLA-C. Later work associated more than 15,000 TCR beta sequences with HLA alleles at 0.05 false discovery rate.

V dropped 0 bases and J dropped 2; count of bases not matched to a gene: 5. In germline, CDR1 is ENHRY, CDR2 SYGVKD. The CDR3 contains 17 residues. 13 Jbeta primers and 60 Vbeta primers were used for the PCR. Assay: immunoSEQ multiplex PCR; the TCRdb copy retains only in-frame clones and omits some. The sample yields around 100,000 clones, roughly 81% seen once. The chain couples TRBV10-3 to TRBJ2-1, with 9 bases matching TRBD2. This TCR was recovered from a woman under 30 in good health and CMV-seropositive. Sequencing was done on a sample of PBMCs. The CDR3 region is CAISESKASGAYNEQFF. DNA of the CDR3: TGTGCCATCAGTGAGTCGAAGGCTAGCGGGGCCTACAATGAGCAGTTCTTC.